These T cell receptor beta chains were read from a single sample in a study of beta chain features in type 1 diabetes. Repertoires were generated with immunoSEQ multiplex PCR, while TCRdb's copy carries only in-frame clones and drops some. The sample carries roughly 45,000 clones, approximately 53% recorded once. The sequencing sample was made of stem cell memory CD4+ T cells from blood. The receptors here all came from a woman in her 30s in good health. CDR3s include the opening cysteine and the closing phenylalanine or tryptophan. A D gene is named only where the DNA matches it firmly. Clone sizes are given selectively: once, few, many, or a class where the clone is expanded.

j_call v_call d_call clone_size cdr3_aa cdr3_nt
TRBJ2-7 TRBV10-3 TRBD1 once CAINDSGQGAYEQYF TGTGCCATCAACGATTCGGGACAGGGGGCCTACGAGCAGTACTTC
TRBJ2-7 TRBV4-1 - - CASSQGTVTPYEQYF TGCGCCAGCAGCCAAGGGACAGTGACCCCCTACGAGCAGTACTTC
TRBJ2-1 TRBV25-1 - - CASSLTGNHYNEQFF TGTGCCAGCAGCCTAACAGGGAATCACTACAATGAGCAGTTCTTC
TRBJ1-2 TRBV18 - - CASSPQTTGYGYTF TGTGCCAGCTCCCCCCAAACCACCGGCTATGGCTACACCTTC
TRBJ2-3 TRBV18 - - CASSPDGIDTQYF TGTGCCAGCTCACCAGACGGGATTGATACGCAGTATTTT
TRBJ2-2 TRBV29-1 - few CSVIQAPTGELFF TGCAGCGTCATTCAGGCTCCGACCGGGGAGCTGTTTTTT
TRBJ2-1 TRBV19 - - CASSTRQTLSSYNEQFF TGTGCCAGTAGTACAAGACAGACTCTAAGCTCCTACAATGAGCAGTTCTTC
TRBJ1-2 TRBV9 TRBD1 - CASSTSTGTGVHGYTF TGTGCCAGCAGCACAAGCACCGGGACAGGGGTTCATGGCTACACCTTC
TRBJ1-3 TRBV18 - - CASSPSSGNTIYF TGTGCCAGCTCACCGAGCTCTGGAAACACCATATATTTT
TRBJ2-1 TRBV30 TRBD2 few CAWSETSFSYNEQFF TGTGCCTGGAGTGAGACTAGCTTCTCCTACAATGAGCAGTTCTTC
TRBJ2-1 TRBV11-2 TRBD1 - CASSHTGTGTYNEQFF TGTGCCAGCAGCCATACCGGGACAGGGACCTACAATGAGCAGTTCTTC
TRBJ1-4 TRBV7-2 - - CASSFQGNSEKLFF TGTGCCAGCAGCTTTCAGGGAAATAGTGAAAAACTGTTTTTT
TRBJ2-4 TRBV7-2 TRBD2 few CASSSPGTSGRASLYF TGTGCCAGCAGCTCCCCCGGGACTAGCGGGAGGGCCTCTCTGTACTTC
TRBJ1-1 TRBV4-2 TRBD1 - CASSQGTGENLEAFF TGTGCCAGCAGCCAAGGGACAGGGGAAAACCTTGAAGCTTTCTTT
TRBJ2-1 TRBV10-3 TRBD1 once CAISTGTARGDEQFF TGTGCCATCAGTACCGGGACAGCCAGAGGTGATGAGCAGTTCTTC
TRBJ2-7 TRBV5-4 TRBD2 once CASSSGLAGREQYF TGTGCCAGCAGCTCGGGACTAGCGGGACGCGAGCAGTACTTC
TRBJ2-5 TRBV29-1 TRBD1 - CSVAQGEGETQYF TGCAGCGTTGCACAGGGGGAAGGGGAGACCCAGTACTTC
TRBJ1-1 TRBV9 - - CASSVADSAEAFF TGTGCCAGCAGCGTAGCGGACAGCGCTGAAGCTTTCTTT
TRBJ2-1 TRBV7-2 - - CASSLALGGEQFF TGTGCCAGCAGCTTAGCGTTGGGGGGTGAGCAGTTCTTC
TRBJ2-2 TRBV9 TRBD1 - CASSPKGQGTGELFF TGTGCCAGCAGCCCCAAGGGACAGGGAACCGGGGAGCTGTTTTTT
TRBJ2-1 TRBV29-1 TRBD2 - CSVQTSGRASSYNEQFF TGCAGCGTTCAGACTAGCGGGAGGGCGAGCTCCTACAATGAGCAGTTCTTC
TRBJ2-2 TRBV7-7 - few CASSLAPTGSSGELFF TGTGCTAGCAGCTTAGCGCCTACCGGGTCGTCCGGGGAGCTGTTTTTT
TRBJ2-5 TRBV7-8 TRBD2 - CASRIGSGSETQYF TGTGCCAGCCGAATTGGTAGCGGGAGTGAGACCCAGTACTTC
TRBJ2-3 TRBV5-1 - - CASSLAGARSYFTDTQYF TGCGCCAGCAGCTTGGCAGGGGCAAGGAGCTACTTCACAGATACGCAGTATTTT
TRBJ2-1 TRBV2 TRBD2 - CASSEGTSGRGEFF TGTGCCAGCAGTGAAGGGACTAGCGGCAGGGGGGAGTTCTTC
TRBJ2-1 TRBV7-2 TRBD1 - CASSTGQGPYNEQFF TGTGCCAGCAGCACAGGACAGGGGCCCTACAATGAGCAGTTCTTC
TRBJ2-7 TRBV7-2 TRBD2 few CASSLVDQFGTSHF TGTGCCAGCAGCTTAGTTGATCAATTCGGGACTAGCCACTTC
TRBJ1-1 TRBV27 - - CASSLVGGTEAFF TGTGCCAGCAGTTTGGTAGGAGGTACTGAAGCTTTCTTT
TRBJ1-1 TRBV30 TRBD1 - CAWRYGTGVTEAFF TGTGCCTGGAGGTACGGGACAGGGGTCACTGAAGCTTTCTTT
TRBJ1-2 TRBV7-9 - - CASRYPGGYTF TGTGCCAGCAGATACCCGGGGGGCTACACCTTC
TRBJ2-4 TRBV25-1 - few CASSEGTQGGYF TGTGCCAGCAGTGAAGGTACCCAGGGGGGGTACTTC
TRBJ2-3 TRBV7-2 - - CASRRPGGTDTQYF TGTGCCAGCAGACGGCCGGGGGGCACAGATACGCAGTATTTT
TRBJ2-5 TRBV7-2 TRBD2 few CASSLGTSGETQYF TGTGCCAGCAGCTTAGGGACTAGCGGAGAGACCCAGTACTTC
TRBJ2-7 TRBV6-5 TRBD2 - CASTGTSGSGYEQYF TGTGCCAGCACCGGGACTAGCGGGAGCGGGTACGAGCAGTACTTC
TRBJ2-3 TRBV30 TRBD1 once CAWRMTGGTDTQYF TGTGCCTGGAGGATGACAGGGGGCACAGATACGCAGTATTTT
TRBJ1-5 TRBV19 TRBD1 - CASREPRTGGNQPQHF TGTGCCAGTAGAGAACCTCGGACAGGGGGCAATCAGCCCCAGCATTTT
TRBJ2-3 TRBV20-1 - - CSAPLVDTQYF TGCAGTGCCCCACTAGTAGATACGCAGTATTTT
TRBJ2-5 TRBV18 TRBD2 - CASEPGLAGGETQYF TGTGCCAGCGAACCGGGACTAGCGGGAGGAGAGACCCAGTACTTC
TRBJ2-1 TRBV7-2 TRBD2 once CASSLGIAGDEQFF TGTGCCAGCAGCTTAGGGATAGCGGGAGATGAGCAGTTCTTC
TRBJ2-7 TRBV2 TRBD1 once CASREDRGGYEQYF TGTGCCAGCAGAGAAGACAGGGGAGGATACGAGCAGTACTTC
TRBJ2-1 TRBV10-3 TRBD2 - CAISESSSGTHNEQFF TGTGCCATCAGTGAGTCGTCTAGCGGGACCCACAATGAGCAGTTCTTC
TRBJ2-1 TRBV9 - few CASSVESMNNEQFF TGTGCCAGCAGCGTAGAGTCTATGAACAATGAGCAGTTCTTC
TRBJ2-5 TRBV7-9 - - CASSHIQGKETQYF TGTGCCAGCAGCCACATACAGGGAAAAGAGACCCAGTACTTC
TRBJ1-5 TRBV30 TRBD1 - CAWDRQGGNQPQHF TGTGCCTGGGACCGACAGGGAGGCAATCAGCCCCAGCATTTT
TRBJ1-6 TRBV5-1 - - CASSRRDTNNSPLHF TGCGCCAGCAGCCGACGGGACACCAATAATTCACCCCTCCACTTT
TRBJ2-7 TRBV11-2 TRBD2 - CASSPLTSGSWYEQYF TGTGCCAGCAGCCCACTAACTAGCGGGAGTTGGTACGAGCAGTACTTC
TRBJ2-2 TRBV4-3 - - CASSPVGGTGELFF TGCGCCAGCAGCCCAGTTGGCGGGACCGGGGAGCTGTTTTTT
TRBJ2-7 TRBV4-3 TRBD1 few CASSTGQEGDEQYF TGCGCCAGCAGCACGGGACAGGAAGGGGACGAGCAGTACTTC
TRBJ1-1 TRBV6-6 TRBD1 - CASSYPTGDAFF TGTGCCAGCAGTTACCCGACAGGGGACGCTTTCTTT
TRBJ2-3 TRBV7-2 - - CASSPVASTDTQYF TGTGCCAGCAGCCCCGTGGCTAGCACAGATACGCAGTATTTT